Below, 18 T cell receptor beta chains from the same sample are listed, as sequenced in a study of regulatory T cells in long-lasting Graves disease. This sample's time point: persistent/refractory GD, antithyroid drugs over 5 years with positive TRAb. TCR sequences were obtained from RNA taken from PBMCs. Arm-PCR of CDR3 regions with iRepertoire HTBI primers generated TCR beta libraries. TCRdb recomputed calls from the multiplex PCR reads with MiXCR, one row per CDR3 protein. The data contain 400,000 to 500,000 distinct CDR3 sequences, roughly 21% of them singletons. Sequences were derived from peripheral blood mononuclear cells (PBMCs), sampled when the disease was refractory, from a patient treated with antithyroid drugs. Source of these receptors: a female donor with Graves disease.

The genes are TRBV6-1 and TRBJ2-2, with D uncertain. This CDR3 spans 16 amino acids. V gave up 7 bases and J gave up 3 bases, with 18 bases separating them. Germline V lookup: CDR1 MNHNS, CDR2 SASEGT. The CDR3 DNA follows: TGTGCCAGCAACTTAGAAGGGCGGTGGGACACCGGGGAGCTGTTTTTT. It codes for CASNLEGRWDTGELFF.

The chain recombines TRBV27 with TRBJ1-2, with a possible D match to TRBD1 (5 bases). CDR1 is MNHEY and CDR2 is SMNVEV in the germline V gene (reference sequence). This CDR3 has 15 residues. Trimming removed 4 bases from V and 4 bases from J, with 16 bases in between. CDR3 sequence reads: CASSYGLNGGYGYTF. The DNA for the CDR3 is TGTGCCAGCAGTTACGGGCTCAACGGGGGCTATGGCTACACCTTC.

This clonotype was seen a few times. The rearrangement links TRBV11-2 to TRBJ2-7; no firm D call. The germline V gene encodes CDR1 SGHAT and CDR2 FQNNGV. The CDR3 has 12 amino acids. The V gene lost 5 bases and the J gene lost 6 bases, with 11 bases spanning the gap. The CDR3 coding sequence is TGTGCCAGCAGCCCTTCCTTGAGCGAGCAGTACTTC. Translating gives CASSPSLSEQYF.

This clonotype was recorded many times. The chain uses TRBV12-3 or TRBV12-4 and TRBJ1-5; D remains unclear. The CDR3 runs 15 residues. Trimming cost V 3 bases and J 2 bases, with 11 bases left between them. The CDR3 DNA reads TGTGCCAGCAGTTTTCGTCTGGGAGGCAATCAGCCCCAGCATTTT. As protein: CASSFRLGGNQPQHF.

This clonotype was recorded many times. The chain joins TRBV2 to TRBJ1-2; TRBD1 agrees at 7 bases. The junction had 10 bases not matched to a gene; V was cut back by 7 bases and J by 8 bases. The germline V gene encodes CDR1 SNHLY and CDR2 FYNNEI. This CDR3 comprises 13 residues. The CDR3 region is CASTPRGVEGYTF. DNA for the CDR3: TGTGCCAGCACCCCCAGGGGGGTTGAAGGCTACACCTTC.

J is TRBJ2-7 and V is TRBV6-2 or TRBV6-3; D tentatively reads TRBD1 or TRBD2 (6 bases each). Trimming removed 5 bases from V and 4 bases from J, with 18 bases in between. The CDR3 totals 15 residues. Germline V gene lookup returns CDR1 MNHEY and CDR2 SVGEGT. This CDR3 reads CASSEDVGGGYEQYF. DNA for the CDR3: TGTGCCAGCAGTGAAGATGTAGGGGGAGGTTACGAGCAGTACTTC.

Many counts were recorded for this clonotype. The chain carries TRBV6-1 and TRBJ2-7; a possible D gene is TRBD2 (6 bases). In germline, CDR1 is MNHNS, CDR2 SASEGT. The CDR3 is made up of 13 amino acids. V was cut by 2 bases and J by 7 bases, with 12 bases left in between. The CDR3 DNA reads TGTGCCAGCAGTGAACCATCACGGGGGGAGCAGTACTTC. This sequence encodes CASSEPSRGEQYF.

The chain links TRBV5-8 to TRBJ2-5, with D possibly matching TRBD2 (6 bases). This CDR3 is 15 amino acids long. V was trimmed by 0 bases and J by 5 bases, leaving 14 bases between them. Germline loops: CDR1 SGHTS, CDR2 YDEGEE. The CDR3 DNA is TGTGCCAGCAGCTTGGTGGTAGCGGCCCGGGAGACCCAGTACTTC. This codes for CASSLVVAARETQYF. The complete variable domain, with remaining parts taken from reference TRBV5-8 and TRBJ2-5, reads EAGVTQSPTHLIKTRGQQATLRCSPISGHTSVYWYQQALGLGLQFLLWYDEGEERNRGNFPPRFSGRQFPNYSSELNVNALELEDSALYLCASSLVVAARETQYFGPGTRLLVL.

This clonotype has only a few counts. The chain is built from TRBV19 and TRBJ2-7, with 7 positions matching TRBD1. This CDR3 is built from 15 residues. CDR1 LNHDA and CDR2 SQIVND come from the germline V gene (reference sequence). The junction had 9 bases not matched to a gene; V was cut back by 1 base and J by 6 bases. The CDR3 loop reads CASSIAGTVQSEQYF. The CDR3 DNA follows: TGTGCCAGTAGTATAGCCGGGACAGTCCAAAGCGAGCAGTACTTC.

This chain connects TRBV20-1 to TRBJ2-4; D not certain. The CDR3 is made up of 14 amino acids. Trimming shortened V by 0 bases and J by 13 bases, and 19 bases separated the two germline ends. Germline CDR1 and CDR2: DFQATT and SNEGSKA (reference sequence). The CDR3 sequence is CSARDLSVQMLQYF. CDR3 DNA sequence: TGCAGTGCTAGAGATCTTAGTGTACAGATGCTCCAGTACTTC.

This clonotype was counted between two and nine times. V and J are TRBV6-1 and TRBJ1-1; D is ambiguous. Germline-derived CDR1 and CDR2 are MNHNS and SASEGT. This CDR3 spans 14 amino acids. V was shortened by 4 bases and J by 0 bases, with 9 bases between the two germline ends. The CDR3: CASSAVRLNTEAFF. For the CDR3, the DNA is TGTGCCAGCAGTGCCGTGCGGCTGAACACTGAAGCTTTCTTT.

This clonotype was observed many times. The chain is built from TRBV20-1 and TRBJ2-7; 11 bases line up with TRBD2. V gave up 7 bases and J gave up 0 bases; unmatched junction bases: 11. The CDR3 loop spans 16 amino acids. CDR1 is DFQATT and CDR2 is SNEGSKA in the germline V gene (reference sequence). In DNA form, the CDR3 reads TGCAGTGTCACTAGCGGGAGCTCCCCTAGCTCCTACGAGCAGTACTTC. This codes for CSVTSGSSPSSYEQYF.

This clonotype has a count of ten or more. The chain carries TRBV18 and TRBJ1-2; tentatively, D is TRBD1 (6 bases). Germline V gene data show CDR1 as KGHSH and CDR2 as LQKENI. This CDR3 has 14 residues. V was clipped by 3 bases and J by 13 bases, with 21 bases between them. The chain's CDR3 is CASSPRDARGQCTF. In DNA form, the CDR3 reads TGTGCCAGCTCACCGCGGGACGCAAGAGGACAGTGCACCTTC.

The rearrangement links TRBV28 to TRBJ2-3, with 9 bases identical to TRBD1. J lost 6 bases, V lost 6 bases, and 4 bases had no gene match. The CDR3 extends over 13 amino acids. Looked up from germline, CDR1 is MDHEN and CDR2 is SYDVKM. The DNA of the CDR3 is TGTGCCAGCAGATACGACAGGGGGGATACGCAGTATTTT. Protein product: CASRYDRGDTQYF.

The chain couples TRBV29-1 to TRBJ2-4; the D gene is possibly TRBD2 (7 bases). The tail of the sequence fits TRBJ2-5 better, so the J call may be wrong. Looked up from germline, CDR1 is SQVTM and CDR2 is ANQGSEA. CDR3 size: 14 residues. CDR3 protein: CSVSKGGSGETQYF. In DNA form, the CDR3 reads TGCAGCGTCTCTAAGGGGGGTAGCGGGGAGACCCAGTACTTC.

This clonotype has ten or more counts. The V gene is TRBV19, the J gene TRBJ2-7; D not certain. Germline V CDR1 and CDR2: LNHDA, SQIVND (reference sequence). The CDR3 totals 15 residues. Trimming shortened V by 3 bases and J by 1 base, and 13 bases separated the two germline ends. The CDR3 sequence: CASSMGSLISYEQYF. CDR3 bases: TGTGCCAGTAGTATGGGCAGCCTGATTTCCTACGAGCAGTACTTC.

The genes are TRBV7-9 and TRBJ2-7; 8 bases match TRBD2. The CDR3 runs 18 residues. Germline assignment: CDR1 SEHNR and CDR2 FQNEAQ (reference sequence). Trimming cost V 4 bases and J 2 bases; bases outside gene matches: 16. In DNA form, the CDR3 reads TGTGCCAGCAGCTACCACGCGGGGGGCGGGAGGAGGCCCTACGAGCAGTACTTC. Amino acid sequence: CASSYHAGGGRRPYEQYF.

In its sample, this clonotype was seen many times. This chain's CDR3 is CAGIVIAGETQYF. The CDR3 nucleotides are TGTGCCGGAATCGTAATAGCGGGAGAGACCCAGTACTTC. This rearrangement joins TRBV30 to TRBJ2-5, with 7 bases fitting TRBD2. CDR3 length: 13 amino acids. V gave up 8 bases and J gave up 4 bases; unmatched junction bases: 10. CDR1 and CDR2 from the germline V gene are GTSNPN and SVGIG (reference sequence). The full variable domain, completed using reference TRBV30 and TRBJ2-5, is SQTIHQWPATLVQPVGSPLSLECTVEGTSNPNLYWYRQAAGRGLQLLFYSVGIGQISSEVPQNLSASRPQDRQFILSSKKLLLSDSGFYLCAGIVIAGETQYFGPGTRLLVL.